This T cell receptor beta chain was sequenced for a study of blood T cell repertoires in COVID-19 (dated by TCRdb to 2018 to 2020). Notes on the research overall: Collaborator samples came from the United States, Italy and Spain and covered acute and convalescent phases of COVID-19. The prospective study material was composed of cDNA or gDNA derived from T cells, B-cell-depleted T cells, or PBMCs. Deeply sampled blood TCRbeta repertoires from subjects exposed to, actively infected with, or recovered from COVID-19 were included in the dataset. The repertoires were released in a freely available public database meant as a resource for research on the immune response to SARS-CoV-2. The samples were drawn from the first 160 participants of the ongoing ImmuneRACE study and from 950 to 1,500 subjects provided by 6 global collaborators. The sample metadata nearly always contained a de-identified subject ID, COVID-19 status, age in years and sex. HLA class I and class II types, where available, came from metadata supplied by the sample provider rather than from assay-based typing.

Samples from volunteer blood donors who had recovered from COVID-19 were contributed by a second Seattle source. Collaborating institutions collected whole blood in K2EDTA tubes following their own protocols. For TCRbeta analysis, collaborators shipped samples as frozen whole blood, isolated PBMCs, or DNA extracted from either of those sample types. There are 16 amino acids in the CDR3, from cysteine to phenylalanine inclusive. Only the CDR3 portion is preserved as DNA: 48 bases, with reading frame beginning at the first base. The V and J ends are trimmed by 7 bases and 8 bases, leaving 25 bases between them. Via the germline V gene, CDR1 is SGHRS and CDR2 YFSETQ. This clone has a single count. No antigen is known for it. No much larger clone exists at a distance of one base, and base qualities are not known. TCRbeta CDR3 regions were amplified from genomic DNA by means of the immunoSEQ Assay, a bias-controlled multiplex PCR. The source study handled its data this way. The number of nucleated cells in each sample was estimated from the amplification of reference gene primers within the assay. Sequence reads were collapsed and filtered to measure the absolute abundance of every unique TCRbeta CDR3 rearrangement. For each sample, productive Simpson clonality was calculated by taking the square root of Simpson's diversity index across productive rearrangements. TCRdb took this table from immuneACCESS and kept in-frame rearrangements with V and J called. Such tables lack part of the clones; where checked against another copy, unresolved V genes explain under half of the gap, and the rest is unexplained. From that table come the V and J calls and clone size; the DNA was used to work out D and trimming. Here the sample has about 240,000 clones; about 83% occur a single time. The biggest ten clones account for roughly 1.9% of the sample.

What the research found in general, with its limitations: How much clinical and demographic metadata was included differed by source and by participant, and the metadata was provided uncurated.

The chain was built from TRBV5-1 and TRBJ2-1; tentative D gene TRBD1, with 6 bases matching. Input material: peripheral blood. This TCR came from a man aged 25 to 40 who had recovered from COVID-19. The CDR3 region: CASDPQGNVKTDEQFF. At the DNA level, the sequence is TGCGCCAGCGACCCACAGGGTAACGTCAAAACCGATGAGCAGTTCTTC.